There are many counts of the clone carrying this TCR beta chain. The sample comes from a study of T cell repertoires in cytomegalovirus infection. The CDR3 spans 13 residues. Trimming removed 7 bases from V and 4 bases from J; junction bases left unmatched: 5. Germline V CDR1 and CDR2: SQVTM, ANQGSEA. TCRdb re-analysed the reads in MiXCR, keeping a single row per CDR3 protein. The table has 200,000 to 300,000 distinct CDR3 sequences, 6.5% seen once; the top ten hold roughly 6.5%. J is TRBJ2-3 and V is TRBV29-1; 10 nucleotides line up with TRBD2. What was sequenced was PBMCs. The origin of this receptor is a human donor in good health (CMV status not recorded). Some clones in this sample may be carry-over from other donors' samples. CDR3 DNA sequence: TGCAGCGCCCCTAGCGGGAGCTCAGATACGCAGTATTTT. Translating gives CSAPSGSSDTQYF.